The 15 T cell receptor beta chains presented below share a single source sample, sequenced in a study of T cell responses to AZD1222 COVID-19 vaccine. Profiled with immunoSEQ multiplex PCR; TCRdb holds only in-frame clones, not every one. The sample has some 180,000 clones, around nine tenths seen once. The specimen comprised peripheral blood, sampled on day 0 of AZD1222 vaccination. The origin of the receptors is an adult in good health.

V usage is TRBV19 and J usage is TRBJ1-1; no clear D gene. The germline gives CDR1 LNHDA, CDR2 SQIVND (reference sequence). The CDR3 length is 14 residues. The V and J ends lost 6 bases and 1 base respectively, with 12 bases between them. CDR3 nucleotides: TGTGCCAGTAGGCCGACATCCCAGAACACTGAAGCTTTCTTT. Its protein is CASRPTSQNTEAFF.

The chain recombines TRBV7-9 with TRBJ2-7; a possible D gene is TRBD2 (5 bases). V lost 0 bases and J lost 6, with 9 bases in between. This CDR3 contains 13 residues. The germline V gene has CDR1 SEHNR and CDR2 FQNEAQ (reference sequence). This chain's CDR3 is CASSLALGSEQYF. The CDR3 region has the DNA TGTGCCAGCAGCTTAGCGCTGGGGAGCGAGCAGTACTTC.

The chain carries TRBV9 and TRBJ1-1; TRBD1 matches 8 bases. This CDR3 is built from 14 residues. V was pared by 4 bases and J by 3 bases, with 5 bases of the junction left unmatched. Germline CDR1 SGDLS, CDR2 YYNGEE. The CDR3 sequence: CASSPRTGHTEAFF. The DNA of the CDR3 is TGTGCCAGCAGCCCCCGGACAGGGCACACTGAAGCTTTCTTT.

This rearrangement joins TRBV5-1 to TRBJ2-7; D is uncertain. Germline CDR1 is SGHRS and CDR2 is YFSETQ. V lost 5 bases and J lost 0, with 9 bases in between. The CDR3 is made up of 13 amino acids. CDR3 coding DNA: TGCGCCAGCAGTCCGGGCCTCTCCTACGAGCAGTACTTC. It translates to CASSPGLSYEQYF. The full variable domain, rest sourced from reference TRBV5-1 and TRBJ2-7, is KAGVTQTPRYLIKTRGQQVTLSCSPISGHRSVSWYQQTPGQGLQFLFEYFSETQRNKGNFPGRFSGRQFSNSRSEMNVSTLELGDSALYLCASSPGLSYEQYFGPGTRLTVT.

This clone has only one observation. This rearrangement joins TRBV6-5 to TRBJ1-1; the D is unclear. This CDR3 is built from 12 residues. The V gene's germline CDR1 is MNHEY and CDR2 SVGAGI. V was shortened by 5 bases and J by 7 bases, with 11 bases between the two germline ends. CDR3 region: CASSLLQHEAFF. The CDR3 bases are TGTGCCAGCAGTCTACTACAGCATGAAGCTTTCTTT.

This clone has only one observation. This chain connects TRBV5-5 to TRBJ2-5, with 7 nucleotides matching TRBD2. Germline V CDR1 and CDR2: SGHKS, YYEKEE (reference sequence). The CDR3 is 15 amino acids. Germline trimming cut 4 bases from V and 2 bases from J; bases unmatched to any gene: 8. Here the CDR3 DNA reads TGTGCCAGCAGCCGCACCACTAGCGAGCAAGAGACCCAGTACTTC. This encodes CASSRTTSEQETQYF.

The CDR3 here is CASSVGGRGYNEQFF. CDR3 sequence (DNA): TGTGCCAGCAGCGTAGGCGGGAGAGGCTACAATGAGCAGTTCTTC. The chain couples TRBV9 to TRBJ2-1, with TRBD2 matching 7 bases. Looked up from germline, CDR1 is SGDLS and CDR2 is YYNGEE. Trimming cost V 0 bases and J 3 bases; bases outside gene matches: 3. This CDR3 comprises 15 residues.

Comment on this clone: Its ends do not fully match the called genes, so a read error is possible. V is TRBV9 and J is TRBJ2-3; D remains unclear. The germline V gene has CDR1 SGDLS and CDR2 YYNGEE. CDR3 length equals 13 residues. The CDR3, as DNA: TGTGCCGGCAGCCCCCGTTCTACGCCCTACCAGTATTTT. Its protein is CAGSPRSTPYQYF.

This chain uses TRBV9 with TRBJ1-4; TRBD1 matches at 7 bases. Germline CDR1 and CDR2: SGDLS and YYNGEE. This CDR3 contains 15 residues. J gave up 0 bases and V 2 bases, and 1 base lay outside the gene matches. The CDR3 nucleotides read TGTGCCAGCAGCGTGGGACAGACAACTAATGAAAAACTGTTTTTT. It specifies CASSVGQTTNEKLFF.

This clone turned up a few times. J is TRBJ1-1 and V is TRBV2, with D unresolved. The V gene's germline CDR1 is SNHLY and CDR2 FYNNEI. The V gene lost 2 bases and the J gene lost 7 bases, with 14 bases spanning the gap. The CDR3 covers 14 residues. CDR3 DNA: TGTGCCAGCAGTGAACAGCGGACGGTGGGTGAAGCTTTCTTT. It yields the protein CASSEQRTVGEAFF.

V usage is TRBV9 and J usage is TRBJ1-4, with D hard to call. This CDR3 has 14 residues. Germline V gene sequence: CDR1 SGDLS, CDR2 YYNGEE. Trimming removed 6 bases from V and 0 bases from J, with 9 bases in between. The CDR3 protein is CASTPGPTNEKLFF. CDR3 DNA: TGTGCCAGCACCCCCGGGCCAACTAATGAAAAACTGTTTTTT. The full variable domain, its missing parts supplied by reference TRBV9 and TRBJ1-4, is DSGVTQTPKHLITATGQRVTLRCSPRSGDLSVYWYQQSLDQGLQFLIQYYNGEERAKGNILERFSAQQFPDLHSELNLSSLELGDSALYFCASTPGPTNEKLFFGSGTQLSVL.

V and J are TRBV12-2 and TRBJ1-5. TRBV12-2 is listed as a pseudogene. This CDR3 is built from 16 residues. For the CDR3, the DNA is TGTGCAAGCCGAAGGAAGCCGGGGGGCAGGCTTCAGCCCCAGCATTTT. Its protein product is CASRRKPGGRLQPQHF.

The CDR3 DNA is TGTGCCAGCAGTCATAACTACGAGCAGTACTTC. Translating gives CASSHNYEQYF. This chain links TRBV6-2 or TRBV6-3 with TRBJ2-7, with D uncertain. CDR3 length: 11 residues. Looked up from germline, CDR1 is MNHEY and CDR2 is SVGEGT. The V end was cut by 5 bases, the J end by 3 bases, with 5 bases between.

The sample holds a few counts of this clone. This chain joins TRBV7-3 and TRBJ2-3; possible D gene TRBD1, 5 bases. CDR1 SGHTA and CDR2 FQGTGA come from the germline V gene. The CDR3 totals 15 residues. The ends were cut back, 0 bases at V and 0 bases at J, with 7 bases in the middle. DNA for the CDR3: TGTGCCAGCAGCTTAACAGGGGCTAGCACAGATACGCAGTATTTT. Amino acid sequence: CASSLTGASTDTQYF.

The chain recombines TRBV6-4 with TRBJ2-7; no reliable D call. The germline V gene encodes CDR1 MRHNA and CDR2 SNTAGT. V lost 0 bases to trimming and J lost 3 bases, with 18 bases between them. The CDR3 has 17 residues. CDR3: CASSDSIVRLGIYEQYF. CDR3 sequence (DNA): TGTGCCAGCAGTGACTCGATCGTACGACTGGGGATCTACGAGCAGTACTTC.